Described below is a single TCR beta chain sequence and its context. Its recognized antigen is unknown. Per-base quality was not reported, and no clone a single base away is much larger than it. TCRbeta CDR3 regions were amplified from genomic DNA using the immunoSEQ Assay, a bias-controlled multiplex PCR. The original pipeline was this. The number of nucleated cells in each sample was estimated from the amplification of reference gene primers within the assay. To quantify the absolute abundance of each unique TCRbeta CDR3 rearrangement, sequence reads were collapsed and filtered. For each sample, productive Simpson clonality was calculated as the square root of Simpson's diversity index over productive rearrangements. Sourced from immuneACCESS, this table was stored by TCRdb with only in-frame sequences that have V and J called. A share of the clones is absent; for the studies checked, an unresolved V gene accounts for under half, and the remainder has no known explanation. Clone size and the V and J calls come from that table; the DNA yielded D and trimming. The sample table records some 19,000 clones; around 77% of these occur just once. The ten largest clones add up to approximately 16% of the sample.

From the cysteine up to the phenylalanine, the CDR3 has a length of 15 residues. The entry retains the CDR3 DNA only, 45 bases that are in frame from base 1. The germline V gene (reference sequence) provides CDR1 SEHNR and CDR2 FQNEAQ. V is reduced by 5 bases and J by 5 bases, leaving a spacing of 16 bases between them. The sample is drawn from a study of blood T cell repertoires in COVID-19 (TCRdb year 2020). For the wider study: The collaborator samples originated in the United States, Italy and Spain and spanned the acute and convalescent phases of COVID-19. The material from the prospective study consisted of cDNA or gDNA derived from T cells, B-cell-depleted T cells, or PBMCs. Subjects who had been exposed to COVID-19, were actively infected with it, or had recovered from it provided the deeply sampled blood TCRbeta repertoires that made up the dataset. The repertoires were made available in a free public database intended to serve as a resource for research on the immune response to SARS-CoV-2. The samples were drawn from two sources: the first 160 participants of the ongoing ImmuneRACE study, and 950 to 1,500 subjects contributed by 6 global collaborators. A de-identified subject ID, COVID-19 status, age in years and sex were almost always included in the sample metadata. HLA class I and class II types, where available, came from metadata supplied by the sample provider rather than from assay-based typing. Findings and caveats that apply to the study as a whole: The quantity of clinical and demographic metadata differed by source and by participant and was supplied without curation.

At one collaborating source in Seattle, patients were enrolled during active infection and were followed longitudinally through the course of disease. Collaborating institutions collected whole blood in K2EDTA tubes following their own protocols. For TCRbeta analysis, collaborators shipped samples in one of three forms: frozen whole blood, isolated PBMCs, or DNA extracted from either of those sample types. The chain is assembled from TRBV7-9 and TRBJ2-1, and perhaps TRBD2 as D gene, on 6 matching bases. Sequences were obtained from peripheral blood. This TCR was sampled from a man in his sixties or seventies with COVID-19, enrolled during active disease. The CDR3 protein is CASSRGSGFDNEQFF. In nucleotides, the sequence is TGTGCCAGCAGCCGTGGCAGCGGGTTCGACAATGAGCAGTTCTTC.